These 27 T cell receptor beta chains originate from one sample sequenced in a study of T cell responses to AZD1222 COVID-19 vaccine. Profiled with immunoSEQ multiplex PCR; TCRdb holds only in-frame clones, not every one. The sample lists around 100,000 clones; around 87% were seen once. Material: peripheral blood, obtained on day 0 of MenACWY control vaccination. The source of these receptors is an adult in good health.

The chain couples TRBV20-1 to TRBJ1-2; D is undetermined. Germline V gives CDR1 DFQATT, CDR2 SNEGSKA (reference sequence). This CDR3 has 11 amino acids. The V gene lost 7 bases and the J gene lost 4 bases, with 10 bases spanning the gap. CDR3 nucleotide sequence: TGCAGTGTTCGCGATTCCTATGGCTACACCTTC. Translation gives CSVRDSYGYTF.

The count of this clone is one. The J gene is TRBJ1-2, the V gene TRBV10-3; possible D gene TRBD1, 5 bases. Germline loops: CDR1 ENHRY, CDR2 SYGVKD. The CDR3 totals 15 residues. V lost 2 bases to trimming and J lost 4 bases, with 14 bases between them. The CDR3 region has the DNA TGTGCCATCAGTGAGGGGCAGGGTCCCTCCTATGGCTACACCTTC. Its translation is CAISEGQGPSYGYTF.

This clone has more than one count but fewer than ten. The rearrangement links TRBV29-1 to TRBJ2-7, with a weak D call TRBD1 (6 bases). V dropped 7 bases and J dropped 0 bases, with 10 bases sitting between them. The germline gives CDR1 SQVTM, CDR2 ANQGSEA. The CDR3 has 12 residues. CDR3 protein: CSALDSSYEQYF. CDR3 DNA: TGCAGCGCCTTGGACAGCTCCTACGAGCAGTACTTC.

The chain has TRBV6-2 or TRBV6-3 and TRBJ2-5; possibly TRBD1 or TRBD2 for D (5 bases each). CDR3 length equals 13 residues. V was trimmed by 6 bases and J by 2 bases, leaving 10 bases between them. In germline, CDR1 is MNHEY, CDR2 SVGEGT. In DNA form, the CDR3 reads TGTGCCAGCAGCCGGGACCCACAAGAGACCCAGTACTTC. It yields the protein CASSRDPQETQYF.

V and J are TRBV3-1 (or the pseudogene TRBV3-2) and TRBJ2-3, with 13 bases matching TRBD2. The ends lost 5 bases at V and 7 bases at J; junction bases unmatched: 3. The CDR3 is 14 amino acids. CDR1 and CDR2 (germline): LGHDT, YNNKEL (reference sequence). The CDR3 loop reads CASSSLAGGHTQYF. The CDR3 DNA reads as TGTGCCAGCAGCTCACTAGCGGGGGGGCATACGCAGTATTTT.

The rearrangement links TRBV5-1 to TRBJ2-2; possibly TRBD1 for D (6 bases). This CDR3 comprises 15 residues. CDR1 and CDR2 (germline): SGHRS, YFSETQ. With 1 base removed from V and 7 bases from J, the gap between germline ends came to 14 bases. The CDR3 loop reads CASSLMGHGNGELFF. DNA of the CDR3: TGCGCCAGCAGCTTGATGGGACATGGAAACGGGGAGCTGTTTTTT.

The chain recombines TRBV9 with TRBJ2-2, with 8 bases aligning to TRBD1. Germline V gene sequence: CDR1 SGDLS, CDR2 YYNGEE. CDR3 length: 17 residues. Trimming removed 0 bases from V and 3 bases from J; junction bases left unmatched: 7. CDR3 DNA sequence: TGTGCCAGCAGCGTAGGTTTACAGGGGGGCTACACCGGGGAGCTGTTTTTT. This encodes CASSVGLQGGYTGELFF.

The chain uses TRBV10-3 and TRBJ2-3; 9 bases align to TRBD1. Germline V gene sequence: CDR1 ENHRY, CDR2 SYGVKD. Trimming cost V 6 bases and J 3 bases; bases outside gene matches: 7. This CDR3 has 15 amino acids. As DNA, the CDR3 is TGTGCCATCAGCCGGACAGGGGCAGGGACAGATACGCAGTATTTT. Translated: CAISRTGAGTDTQYF.

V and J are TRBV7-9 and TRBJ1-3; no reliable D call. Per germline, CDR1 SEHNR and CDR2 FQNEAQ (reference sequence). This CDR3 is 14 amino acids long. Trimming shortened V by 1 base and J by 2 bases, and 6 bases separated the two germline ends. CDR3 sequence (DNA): TGTGCCAGCAGCTTAGGGCGAGCTGGAAACACCATATATTTT. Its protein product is CASSLGRAGNTIYF.

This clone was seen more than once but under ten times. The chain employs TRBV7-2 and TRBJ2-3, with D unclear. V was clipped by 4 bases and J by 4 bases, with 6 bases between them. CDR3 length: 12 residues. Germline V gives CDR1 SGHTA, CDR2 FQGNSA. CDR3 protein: CASSSAPDTQYF. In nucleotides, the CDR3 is TGTGCCAGCAGCTCGGCCCCAGATACGCAGTATTTT.

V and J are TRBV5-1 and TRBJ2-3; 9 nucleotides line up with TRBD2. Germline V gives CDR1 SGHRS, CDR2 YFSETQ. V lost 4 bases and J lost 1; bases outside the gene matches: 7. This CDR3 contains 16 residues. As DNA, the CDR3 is TGCGCCAGCAGCCCCCTGGCTAGCGGGGGCACAGATACGCAGTATTTT. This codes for CASSPLASGGTDTQYF.

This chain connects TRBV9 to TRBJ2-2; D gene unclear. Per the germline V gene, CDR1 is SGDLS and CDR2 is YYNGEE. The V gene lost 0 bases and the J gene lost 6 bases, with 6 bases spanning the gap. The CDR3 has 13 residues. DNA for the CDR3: TGTGCCAGCAGCGTAGGAAGTCCCGGGGAGCTGTTTTTT. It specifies CASSVGSPGELFF.

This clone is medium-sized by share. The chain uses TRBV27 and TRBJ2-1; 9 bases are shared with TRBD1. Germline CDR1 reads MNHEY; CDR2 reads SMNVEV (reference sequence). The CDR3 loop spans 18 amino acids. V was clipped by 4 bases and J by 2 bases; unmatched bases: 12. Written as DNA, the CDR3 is TGTGCCAGCAGTTCCAACACCTACACAGGGGGCGCCTACAATGAGCAGTTCTTC. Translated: CASSSNTYTGGAYNEQFF.

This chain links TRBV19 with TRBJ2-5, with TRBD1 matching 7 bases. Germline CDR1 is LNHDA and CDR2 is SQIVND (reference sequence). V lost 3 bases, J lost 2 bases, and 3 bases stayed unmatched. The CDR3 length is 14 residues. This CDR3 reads CASSIVRGQETQYF. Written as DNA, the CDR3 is TGTGCCAGTAGTATTGTCAGGGGGCAAGAGACCCAGTACTTC.

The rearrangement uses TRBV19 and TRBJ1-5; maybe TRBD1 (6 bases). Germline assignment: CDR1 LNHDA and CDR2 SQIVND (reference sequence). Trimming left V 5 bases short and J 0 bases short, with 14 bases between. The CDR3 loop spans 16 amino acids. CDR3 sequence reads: CASSAQGPYSNQPQHF. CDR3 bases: TGTGCCAGTAGTGCCCAGGGGCCGTATAGCAATCAGCCCCAGCATTTT.

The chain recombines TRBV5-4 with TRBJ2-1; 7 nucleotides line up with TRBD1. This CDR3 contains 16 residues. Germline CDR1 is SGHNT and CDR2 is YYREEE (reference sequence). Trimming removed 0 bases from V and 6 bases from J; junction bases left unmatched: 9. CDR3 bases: TGTGCCAGCAGCTTGGAGGGGGCTCCTCTCCTCAATGAGCAGTTCTTC. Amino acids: CASSLEGAPLLNEQFF.

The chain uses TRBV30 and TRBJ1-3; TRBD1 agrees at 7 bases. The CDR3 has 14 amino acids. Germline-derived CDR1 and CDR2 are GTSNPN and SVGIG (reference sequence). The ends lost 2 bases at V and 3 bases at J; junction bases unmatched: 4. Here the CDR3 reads CAWSQGGGGNTIYF. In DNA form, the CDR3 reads TGTGCCTGGAGTCAAGGGGGCGGTGGAAACACCATATATTTT.

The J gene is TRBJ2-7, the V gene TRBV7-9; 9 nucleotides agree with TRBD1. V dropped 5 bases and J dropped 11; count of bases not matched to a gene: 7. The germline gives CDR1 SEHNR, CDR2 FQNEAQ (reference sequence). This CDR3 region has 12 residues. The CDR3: CASSHWGDREYF. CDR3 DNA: TGTGCCAGCAGCCATTGGGGGGACAGGGAGTACTTC.

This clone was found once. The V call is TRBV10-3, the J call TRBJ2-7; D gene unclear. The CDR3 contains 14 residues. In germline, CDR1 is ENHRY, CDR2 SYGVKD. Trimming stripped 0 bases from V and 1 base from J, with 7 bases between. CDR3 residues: CAISESPDSYEQYF. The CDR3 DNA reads TGTGCCATCAGTGAGTCTCCAGATTCCTACGAGCAGTACTTC.

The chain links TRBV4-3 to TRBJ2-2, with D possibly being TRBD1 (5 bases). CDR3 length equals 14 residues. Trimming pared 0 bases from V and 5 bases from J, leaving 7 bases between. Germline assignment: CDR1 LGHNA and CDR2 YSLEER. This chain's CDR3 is CASSQDRATGELFF. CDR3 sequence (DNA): TGCGCCAGCAGCCAAGACAGGGCGACCGGGGAGCTGTTTTTT.

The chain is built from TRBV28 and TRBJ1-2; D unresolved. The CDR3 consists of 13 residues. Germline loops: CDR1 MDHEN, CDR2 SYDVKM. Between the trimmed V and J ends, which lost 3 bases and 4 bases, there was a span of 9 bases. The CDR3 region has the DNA TGTGCCAGCAGTTTCATGCGTCTCTATGGCTACACCTTC. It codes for CASSFMRLYGYTF.

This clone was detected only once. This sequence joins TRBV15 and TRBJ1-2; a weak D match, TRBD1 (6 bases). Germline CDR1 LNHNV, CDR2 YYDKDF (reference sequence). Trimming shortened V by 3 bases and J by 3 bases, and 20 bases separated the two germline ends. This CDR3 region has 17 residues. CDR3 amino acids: CATSRRGGGSSDYGYTF. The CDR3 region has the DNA TGTGCCACCAGCAGGAGGGGGGGCGGGAGCTCTGACTATGGCTACACCTTC.

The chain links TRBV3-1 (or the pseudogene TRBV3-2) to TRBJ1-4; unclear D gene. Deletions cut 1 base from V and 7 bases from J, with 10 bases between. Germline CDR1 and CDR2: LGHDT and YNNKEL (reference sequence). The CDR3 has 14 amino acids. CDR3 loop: CASSQVVMSEKLFF. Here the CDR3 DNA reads TGTGCCAGCAGCCAAGTCGTCATGAGTGAAAAACTGTTTTTT.

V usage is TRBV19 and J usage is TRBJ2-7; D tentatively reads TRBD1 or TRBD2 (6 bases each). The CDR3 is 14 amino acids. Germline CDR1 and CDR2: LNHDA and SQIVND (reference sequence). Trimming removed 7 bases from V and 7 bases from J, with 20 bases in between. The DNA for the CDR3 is TGTGCCAGTACCAACGGGGGACAAGCTAAAGAGCAGTACTTC. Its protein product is CASTNGGQAKEQYF.

The CDR3 DNA is TGCAGTGCGCAAAAACTGTTTTTT. Its translation is CSAQKLFF. V gene TRBV20-1 combines with J gene TRBJ1-4; no reliable D call. Deletions cut 6 bases from V and 9 bases from J, with 2 bases between. Germline CDR1 DFQATT, CDR2 SNEGSKA (reference sequence). The CDR3 is 8 amino acids.

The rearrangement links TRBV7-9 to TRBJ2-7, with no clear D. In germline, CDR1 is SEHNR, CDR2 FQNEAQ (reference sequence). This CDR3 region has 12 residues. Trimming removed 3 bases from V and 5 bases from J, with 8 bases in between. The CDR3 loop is CASSFSGHEQYF. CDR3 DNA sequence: TGTGCCAGCAGCTTTTCCGGGCACGAGCAGTACTTC.

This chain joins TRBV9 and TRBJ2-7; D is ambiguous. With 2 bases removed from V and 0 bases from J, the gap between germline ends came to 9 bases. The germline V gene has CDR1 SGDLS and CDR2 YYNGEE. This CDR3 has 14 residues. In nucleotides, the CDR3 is TGTGCCAGCAGCGTTGGCAGTAACTCCTACGAGCAGTACTTC. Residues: CASSVGSNSYEQYF.